The clone carrying this TCR beta chain came up a few times. No antigen is known for it. Each CDR3 protein gets one entry after TCRdb re-called the reads with MiXCR. In the table there are a few hundred thousand distinct CDR3 sequences, under 45% of which are singletons. Germline V gene lookup returns CDR1 MNHEY and CDR2 SMNVEV (reference sequence). This CDR3 contains 16 residues. Trimming removed 3 bases at V and 8 bases at J, with 21 bases between. This record belongs to a study of T cell repertoires in cytomegalovirus infection. Study as a whole: Matching HLA type, along with CMV infection, was indicated by public TCR beta signatures.

The chain joins TRBV27 to TRBJ2-3; D uncertain. The sequence was obtained from a human donor in good health (CMV status not recorded). Some clones in this sample may be carry-over from other donors' samples. The specimen was cultured PBMCs, collected from culture after CMV antigen stimulation. In nucleotides, the CDR3 is TGTGCCAGCAGTTTCGGTCGACCCCGCACGGGTAGTACGCAGTATTTT. Encoded protein: CASSFGRPRTGSTQYF.